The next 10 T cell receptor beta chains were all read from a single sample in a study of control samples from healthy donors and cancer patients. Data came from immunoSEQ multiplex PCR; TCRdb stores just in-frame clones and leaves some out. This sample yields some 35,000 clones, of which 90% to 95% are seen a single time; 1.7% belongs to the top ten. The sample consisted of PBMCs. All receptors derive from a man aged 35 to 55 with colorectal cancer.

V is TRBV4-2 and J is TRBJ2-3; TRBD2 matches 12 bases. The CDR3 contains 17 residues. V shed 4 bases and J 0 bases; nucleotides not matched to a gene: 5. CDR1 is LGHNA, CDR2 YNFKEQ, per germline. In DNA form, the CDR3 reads TGTGCCAGCAGCCCTGGACTAGCGGGGATAAGCACAGATACGCAGTATTTT. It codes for CASSPGLAGISTDTQYF.

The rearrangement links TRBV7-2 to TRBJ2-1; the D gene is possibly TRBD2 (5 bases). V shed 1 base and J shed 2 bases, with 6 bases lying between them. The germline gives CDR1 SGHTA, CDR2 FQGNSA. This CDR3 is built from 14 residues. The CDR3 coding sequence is TGTGCCAGCAGCTTAGAACTAGCCTACAATGAGCAGTTCTTC. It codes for CASSLELAYNEQFF.

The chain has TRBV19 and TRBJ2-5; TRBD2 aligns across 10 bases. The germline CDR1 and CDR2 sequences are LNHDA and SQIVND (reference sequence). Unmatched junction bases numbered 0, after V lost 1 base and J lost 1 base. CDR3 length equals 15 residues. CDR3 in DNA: TGTGCCAGTAGTATAGTAGCGGGGGGCCAAGAGACCCAGTACTTC. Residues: CASSIVAGGQETQYF. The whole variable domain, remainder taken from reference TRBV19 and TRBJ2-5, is DGGITQSPKYLFRKEGQNVTLSCEQNLNHDAMYWYRQDPGQGLRLIYYSQIVNDFQKGDIAEGYSVSREKKESFPLTVTSAQKNPTAFYLCASSIVAGGQETQYFGPGTRLLVL.

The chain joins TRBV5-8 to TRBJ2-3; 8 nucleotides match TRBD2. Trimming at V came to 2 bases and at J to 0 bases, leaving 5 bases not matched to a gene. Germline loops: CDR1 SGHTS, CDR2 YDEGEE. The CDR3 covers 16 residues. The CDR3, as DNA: TGTGCCAGCAGCTTCCCCCCGGGGGGGAGCACAGATACGCAGTATTTT. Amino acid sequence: CASSFPPGGSTDTQYF.

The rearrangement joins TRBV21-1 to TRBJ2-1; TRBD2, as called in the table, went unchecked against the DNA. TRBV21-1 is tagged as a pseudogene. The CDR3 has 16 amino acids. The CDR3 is CASRGDERGRFNEQFF. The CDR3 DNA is TGTGCCAGCAGGGGAGACGAGCGGGGAAGGTTCAATGAGCAGTTCTTC.

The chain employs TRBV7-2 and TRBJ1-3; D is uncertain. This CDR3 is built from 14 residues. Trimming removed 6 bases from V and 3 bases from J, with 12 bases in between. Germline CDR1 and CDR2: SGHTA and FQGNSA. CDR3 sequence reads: CASSRDGIGNTIYF. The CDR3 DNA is TGTGCCAGCAGTAGAGATGGTATTGGAAACACCATATATTTT.

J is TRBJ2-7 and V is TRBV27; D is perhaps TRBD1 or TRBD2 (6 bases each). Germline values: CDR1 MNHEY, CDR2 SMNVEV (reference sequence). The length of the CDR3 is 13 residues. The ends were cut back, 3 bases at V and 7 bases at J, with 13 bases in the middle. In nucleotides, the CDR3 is TGTGCCAGCAGTTTTCGGGGGCGTCCGGAGCAGTACTTC. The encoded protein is CASSFRGRPEQYF.

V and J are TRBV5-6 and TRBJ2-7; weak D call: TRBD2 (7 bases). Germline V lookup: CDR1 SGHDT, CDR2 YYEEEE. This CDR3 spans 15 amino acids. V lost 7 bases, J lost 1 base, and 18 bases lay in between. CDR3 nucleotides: TGTGCCAGCTTGGACGGGGGGCGGGTTTCCTACGAGCAGTACTTC. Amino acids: CASLDGGRVSYEQYF. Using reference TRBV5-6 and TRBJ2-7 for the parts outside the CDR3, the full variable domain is DAGVTQSPTHLIKTRGQQVTLRCSPKSGHDTVSWYQQALGQGPQFIFQYYEEEERQRGNFPDRFSGHQFPNYSSELNVNALLLGDSALYLCASLDGGRVSYEQYFGPGTRLTVT.

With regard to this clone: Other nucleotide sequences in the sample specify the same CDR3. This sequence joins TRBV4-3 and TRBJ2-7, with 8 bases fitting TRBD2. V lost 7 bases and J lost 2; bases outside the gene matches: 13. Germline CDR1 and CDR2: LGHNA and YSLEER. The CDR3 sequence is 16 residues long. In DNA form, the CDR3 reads TGCGCCAGCAAAGGTAGCGGGGACACTCCCCCCTACGAGCAGTACTTC. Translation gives CASKGSGDTPPYEQYF.

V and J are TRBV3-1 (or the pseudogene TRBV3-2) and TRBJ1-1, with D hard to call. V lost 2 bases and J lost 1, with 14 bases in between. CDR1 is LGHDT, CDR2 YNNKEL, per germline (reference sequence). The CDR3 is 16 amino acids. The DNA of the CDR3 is TGTGCCAGCAGCCAAAACCGACCTCCAGGGAACACTGAAGCTTTCTTT. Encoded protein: CASSQNRPPGNTEAFF.